Presented here are 29 T cell receptor beta chains from one specimen sequenced in a study of control samples from healthy donors and cancer patients. Sequenced by immunoSEQ multiplex PCR; TCRdb stores in-frame clones only, minus some. This sample carries about 100,000 clones, under 95% of them seen once, and the ten largest clones take 2% to 2.5%. The sample consisted of blood. Source of these receptors: a woman aged 18-29 years in good health.

The chain carries TRBV6-2 or TRBV6-3 and TRBJ1-2, with D perhaps TRBD1 (6 bases). Trimming pared 5 bases from V and 3 bases from J, leaving 10 bases between. Looked up from germline, CDR1 is MNHEY and CDR2 is SVGEGT. This CDR3 comprises 13 residues. The CDR3 spells CASSHRVDYGYTF. CDR3 coding DNA: TGTGCCAGCAGTCACAGGGTGGACTATGGCTACACCTTC.

This chain connects TRBV28 to TRBJ1-2; perhaps TRBD1 as D (5 bases). The V end was cut by 6 bases, the J end by 4 bases, with 12 bases between. Per the germline V gene, CDR1 is MDHEN and CDR2 is SYDVKM. CDR3 length: 13 amino acids. The CDR3 region has the DNA TGTGCCAGCAGCCCGGGGGTGGGCTATGGCTACACCTTC. Translation gives CASSPGVGYGYTF.

The chain employs TRBV18 and TRBJ1-5; 12 bases map to TRBD1. This CDR3 has 18 amino acids. The trim removed 6 bases at V and 2 bases at J, leaving 11 bases unmatched. Germline CDR1 reads KGHSH; CDR2 reads LQKENI. The DNA for the CDR3 is TGTGCCAGCTCCCTCTCCGGGACAGGGGGCGAGGGCAATCAGCCCCAGCATTTT. Translating it yields CASSLSGTGGEGNQPQHF.

This chain connects TRBV15 to TRBJ1-2; D is uncertain. CDR1 is LNHNV, CDR2 YYDKDF, per germline (reference sequence). The ends were cut back, 1 base at V and 6 bases at J, with 6 bases in the middle. The CDR3 is 12 residues long. CDR3 loop: CATSRVWDGYTF. The CDR3 nucleotides read TGTGCCACCAGCAGAGTTTGGGATGGCTACACCTTC.

The chain links TRBV28 to TRBJ1-5, with D uncertain. Germline V CDR1 and CDR2: MDHEN, SYDVKM. V was pared by 8 bases and J by 7 bases, with 12 bases between. The CDR3 spans 12 residues. This chain's CDR3 is CASDIVRQPQHF. The DNA of the CDR3 is TGTGCCAGCGATATTGTCCGGCAGCCCCAGCATTTT. The entire variable domain, with the rest obtained from reference TRBV28 and TRBJ1-5, is as follows: DVKVTQSSRYLVKRTGEKVFLECVQDMDHENMFWYRQDPGLGLRLIYFSYDVKMKEKGDIPEGYSVSREKKERFSLILESASTNQTSMYLCASDIVRQPQHFGDGTRLSIL.

This chain joins TRBV10-2 and TRBJ1-2, with D maybe TRBD1 (6 bases). This CDR3 region has 12 residues. From germline, CDR1 is WSHSY and CDR2 SAAADI. For the CDR3, the DNA is TGCGGGGTAGGCGGGGGGCTGAGTGGCTACACCTTC. Translation: CGVGGGLSGYTF.

This chain uses TRBV2 with TRBJ1-1; D is unclear. The CDR3 sequence is 12 residues long. CDR1 is SNHLY, CDR2 FYNNEI, per germline. Between the trimmed V and J ends, which lost 5 bases and 10 bases, there was a span of 14 bases. Here the CDR3 reads CASSKSRQAAFF. CDR3 in DNA: TGTGCCAGCAGTAAAAGTCGGCAGGCAGCTTTCTTT. The complete variable domain, with remaining parts taken from reference TRBV2 and TRBJ1-1, reads EPEVTQTPSHQVTQMGQEVILRCVPISNHLYFYWYRQILGQKVEFLVSFYNNEISEKSEIFDDQFSVERPDGSNFTLKIRSTKLEDSAMYFCASSKSRQAAFFGQGTRLTVV.

This chain links TRBV19 with TRBJ2-5, with D possibly matching TRBD2 (5 bases). CDR1 is LNHDA and CDR2 is SQIVND in the germline V gene (reference sequence). This CDR3 is 13 amino acids long. V was clipped by 2 bases and J by 3 bases, with 7 bases between them. This CDR3 reads CASSILAEETQYF. CDR3 bases: TGTGCCAGTAGTATACTAGCAGAAGAGACCCAGTACTTC.

The chain carries TRBV7-6 and TRBJ2-5; 9 bases map to TRBD2. Germline CDR1 and CDR2: SGHVS and FNYEAQ. The CDR3 covers 15 residues. The ends lost 7 bases at V and 5 bases at J; junction bases unmatched: 11. The CDR3 coding sequence is TGTGCCAGCACCTTGGGCGGGGGGGCGGTGGAGACCCAGTACTTC. Translation: CASTLGGGAVETQYF.

This chain links TRBV23-1 with TRBJ1-4; D is uncertain. TRBV23-1 is classed as an ORF, of uncertain function. V dropped 8 bases and J dropped 6 bases, with 16 bases sitting between them. The CDR3 length is 14 residues. This CDR3 reads CASYGGQLYEKLFF. Here the CDR3 DNA reads TGCGCCAGCTACGGCGGGCAGCTTTATGAAAAACTGTTTTTT.

The rearrangement links TRBV5-1 to TRBJ1-4; D might be TRBD1 (6 bases). The CDR3 runs to 15 residues. The germline V and J ends were trimmed by 4 bases and 7 bases, with 17 bases remaining between them. Germline V gene lookup returns CDR1 SGHRS and CDR2 YFSETQ. Here the CDR3 reads CASSPGGSVGEKLFF. The CDR3 DNA follows: TGCGCCAGCAGCCCGGGGGGCAGCGTCGGTGAAAAACTGTTTTTT. The complete variable domain, with remaining parts taken from reference TRBV5-1 and TRBJ1-4, reads KAGVTQTPRYLIKTRGQQVTLSCSPISGHRSVSWYQQTPGQGLQFLFEYFSETQRNKGNFPGRFSGRQFSNSRSEMNVSTLELGDSALYLCASSPGGSVGEKLFFGSGTQLSVL.

A single count supports this clone. The J gene is TRBJ2-5, the V gene TRBV7-2; 10 bases are shared with TRBD2. After removal of 7 bases from V and 5 bases from J, the junction contained 4 bases not matched to a gene. Per germline, CDR1 SGHTA and CDR2 FQGNSA. The CDR3 length is 13 residues. The CDR3 DNA follows: TGTGCCAGCAAGCGGGGGGGGGTGGAGACCCAGTACTTC. Translation: CASKRGGVETQYF.

As for this clone: The junction does not match germline at one end; this may be a read error. The CDR3 is CASSVGSPANYGYTF. CDR3 DNA: TGCGCCAGCAGCGTAGGATCTCCCGCTAATTATGGCTACACCTTC. The genes are TRBV5-1 and TRBJ1-2, with no clear D. Germline-derived CDR1 and CDR2 are SGHRS and YFSETQ. The CDR3 has 15 amino acids.

Only one count was recorded for this clone. V and J are TRBV28 and TRBJ1-2; D gene ambiguous. Per germline, CDR1 MDHEN and CDR2 SYDVKM. Trimming removed 1 base at V and 8 bases at J, with 11 bases between. The CDR3 has 13 amino acids. The CDR3 region has the DNA TGTGCCAGCAGTTTATCGGGAATTCGGGGCTACACCTTC. This sequence encodes CASSLSGIRGYTF.

The chain employs TRBV2 and TRBJ1-1; TRBD1 is a possible D gene (5 bases). The CDR3 is 12 residues long. V lost 4 bases to trimming and J lost 10 bases, with 13 bases between them. Looked up from germline, CDR1 is SNHLY and CDR2 is FYNNEI. CDR3 nucleotide sequence: TGTGCCAGCAGTGTGGGGCCACTAGGAGCTTTCTTT. Its translation is CASSVGPLGAFF.

The count of this clone is one. This chain links TRBV3-1 (or the pseudogene TRBV3-2) with TRBJ1-4; D is unresolved. V was clipped by 4 bases and J by 8 bases, with 8 bases between them. CDR1 is LGHDT, CDR2 YNNKEL, per germline (reference sequence). The length of the CDR3 is 12 residues. In nucleotides, the CDR3 is TGTGCCAGCAGCCGAAAGGGAGAAAAACTGTTTTTT. Translating gives CASSRKGEKLFF.

CDR3 region: CAWIGGEVLTPRAPYGYTF. CDR3 DNA sequence: TGTGCCTGGATAGGTGGGGAGGTATTGACCCCTCGAGCGCCCTATGGCTACACCTTC. V gene TRBV30 combines with J gene TRBJ1-2; no firm D call. Germline V CDR1 and CDR2: GTSNPN, SVGIG (reference sequence). The CDR3 runs to 19 residues. V lost 4 bases to trimming and J lost 4 bases, with 31 bases between them. The variable domain in full, completed from reference TRBV30 and TRBJ1-2, reads SQTIHQWPATLVQPVGSPLSLECTVEGTSNPNLYWYRQAAGRGLQLLFYSVGIGQISSEVPQNLSASRPQDRQFILSSKKLLLSDSGFYLCAWIGGEVLTPRAPYGYTFGSGTRLTVV.

The chain couples TRBV7-9 to TRBJ2-7; 15 bases match TRBD2. Trimming took 5 bases from V and 3 from J; bases not matched to a gene: 5. CDR1 is SEHNR and CDR2 is FQNEAQ in the germline V gene (reference sequence). The CDR3 runs to 16 residues. CDR3 sequence (DNA): TGTGCCAGCAGCGCCGGGACTAGCGGGGGGATCTACGAGCAGTACTTC. This sequence encodes CASSAGTSGGIYEQYF.

DNA for the CDR3: TGTGCCACCAGCAGACCCGGGACAGCCTCCTATGGCTACACCTTC. Translating gives CATSRPGTASYGYTF. This chain links TRBV15 with TRBJ1-2, with TRBD1 matching 7 bases. The CDR3 sequence is 15 residues long. CDR1 and CDR2 (germline): LNHNV, YYDKDF (reference sequence). Germline trimming cut 2 bases from V and 4 bases from J; bases unmatched to any gene: 7.

The chain uses TRBV5-1 and TRBJ1-5; no reliable D call. This CDR3 comprises 15 residues. Germline V lookup: CDR1 SGHRS, CDR2 YFSETQ. Trimming took off 0 bases at V and 1 base at J, with 8 bases between the two ends. The CDR3 coding sequence is TGCGCCAGCAGCTTGGGGACCGCAAGCAATCAGCCCCAGCATTTT. Translation gives CASSLGTASNQPQHF.

The chain employs TRBV5-3 and TRBJ1-5; D is unclear. TRBV5-3 is identified as an open reading frame with a role that is uncertain. V was trimmed by 1 base and J by 8 bases, leaving 13 bases between them. CDR3 size: 14 residues. For the CDR3, the DNA is TGTGCCAGAAGCTTGTGGCCATATTGGGAGCCCCAGCATTTT. Translated, it gives CARSLWPYWEPQHF.

J is TRBJ2-3 and V is TRBV10-3; 7 positions agree with TRBD2. Germline CDR1 and CDR2: ENHRY and SYGVKD. J gave up 1 base and V 4 bases, and 2 bases lay outside the gene matches. The CDR3 is 14 residues long. CDR3 sequence (DNA): TGTGCCATCAGTGTTACTAGCGGCACAGATACGCAGTATTTT. Translating it yields CAISVTSGTDTQYF.

The chain joins TRBV27 to TRBJ2-3; a possible D gene is TRBD1 (5 bases). CDR3 length: 16 residues. Germline V lookup: CDR1 MNHEY, CDR2 SMNVEV (reference sequence). The V and J ends lost 5 bases and 1 base respectively, with 16 bases between them. Here the CDR3 reads CASSPRALRGTDTQYF. CDR3 bases: TGTGCCAGCAGTCCCCGGGCTCTCAGGGGCACAGATACGCAGTATTTT.

The J gene is TRBJ1-5, the V gene TRBV3-1 (or the pseudogene TRBV3-2); unclear D gene. Trimming shortened V by 5 bases and J by 1 base, and 12 bases separated the two germline ends. CDR1 and CDR2 from the germline V gene are LGHDT and YNNKEL (reference sequence). CDR3 size: 15 residues. The CDR3 DNA sequence: TGTGCCAGCAGCAAAAGAGGTGGGAGCAATCAGCCCCAGCATTTT. Residues: CASSKRGGSNQPQHF.

This chain connects TRBV5-6 to TRBJ1-4, with D perhaps matching TRBD1 (5 bases). CDR3 length: 13 amino acids. Per germline, CDR1 SGHDT and CDR2 YYEEEE. V lost 0 bases, J lost 8 bases, and 8 bases lay in between. For the CDR3, the DNA is TGTGCCAGCAGCTTGGCAGGGCCGGAAAAACTGTTTTTT. Residues: CASSLAGPEKLFF.

V gene TRBV13 combines with J gene TRBJ1-2; D remains ambiguous. The germline CDR1 and CDR2 sequences are PRHDT and FYEKMQ (reference sequence). The CDR3 runs to 14 residues. Trimming stripped 0 bases from V and 6 bases from J, with 11 bases between. CDR3 amino acids: CASSLGRGGNGYTF. In DNA form, the CDR3 reads TGTGCCAGCAGCTTAGGGCGCGGAGGGAATGGCTACACCTTC.

The genes are TRBV5-1 and TRBJ1-4; a weak D match, TRBD1 (6 bases). Germline assignment: CDR1 SGHRS and CDR2 YFSETQ. The CDR3 spans 14 residues. The germline V and J ends were trimmed by 4 bases and 7 bases, with 14 bases remaining between them. CDR3 nucleotides: TGCGCCAGCAGCCCGGACAGCAAGGGTGAAAAACTGTTTTTT. It specifies CASSPDSKGEKLFF.

The chain recombines TRBV2 with TRBJ1-1; unclear D gene. V dropped 5 bases and J dropped 0 bases, with 7 bases sitting between them. The CDR3 runs to 13 residues. From germline, CDR1 is SNHLY and CDR2 FYNNEI. This chain's CDR3 is CASSSHLNTEAFF. Here the CDR3 DNA reads TGTGCCAGCAGTTCACACTTGAACACTGAAGCTTTCTTT.

This clone was seen once. The chain is built from TRBV27 and TRBJ2-1, with D hard to call. CDR3 size: 14 residues. The germline CDR1 and CDR2 sequences are MNHEY and SMNVEV (reference sequence). The V gene lost 6 bases and the J gene lost 5 bases, with 14 bases spanning the gap. This CDR3 is CASSPHNLDNEQFF. CDR3 bases: TGTGCCAGCAGCCCACATAACTTGGACAATGAGCAGTTCTTC.